One and the same sample provided the 28 T cell receptor beta chains below, sequenced in a study of metastatic and nonmetastatic thyroid tumors. TCRdb reprocessed the PCR reads via MiXCR. The sample lists 34,000 or so clones; about 16% were seen once. Prior to thyroid surgery, none of the patients had received any treatment. The sequenced material came from blood. The receptors were gathered from a female donor with papillary thyroid cancer or a benign thyroid nodule (not recorded which). Some clones in this sample may be carry-over from other donors' samples.

The genes are TRBV12-3 or TRBV12-4 and TRBJ2-1, with 8 bases fitting TRBD2. V shed 1 base and J 9 bases; nucleotides not matched to a gene: 11. The CDR3 has 16 amino acids. CDR3 nucleotides: TGTGCCAGCAGTTTAGAGGCGACTAGCGCGAGAGGTGAGCAGTTCTTC. It translates to CASSLEATSARGEQFF.

Many counts were recorded for this clone. The chain links TRBV5-5 to TRBJ1-2; D unclear. The V end was cut by 0 bases, the J end by 6 bases, with 15 bases between. This CDR3 region has 15 residues. Germline V gives CDR1 SGHKS, CDR2 YYEKEE (reference sequence). The CDR3 is CASSLGVGDTDGYTF. The DNA of the CDR3 is TGTGCCAGCAGCTTGGGGGTTGGAGATACGGATGGCTACACCTTC.

This clone was seen ten or more times. The chain has TRBV27 and TRBJ2-7; 10 positions agree with TRBD2. The CDR3 covers 14 residues. Germline trimming cut 7 bases from V and 3 bases from J; bases unmatched to any gene: 6. Germline V CDR1 and CDR2: MNHEY, SMNVEV (reference sequence). The CDR3 spells CASKGSSGSYEQYF. The CDR3, as DNA: TGTGCCAGCAAGGGATCTAGCGGGAGCTACGAGCAGTACTTC.

This clone was counted at least ten times. The CDR3 sequence: CASSLDGPSSGNTIYF. In nucleotides, the CDR3 is TGTGCCAGTAGCTTGGACGGGCCCAGCTCTGGAAACACCATATATTTT. The gene calls are TRBV19 and TRBJ1-3; D is uncertain. V dropped 6 bases and J dropped 0 bases, with 15 bases sitting between them. Germline CDR1 is LNHDA and CDR2 is SQIVND (reference sequence). The CDR3 covers 16 residues.

The chain recombines TRBV12-3 or TRBV12-4 with TRBJ2-7; 8 nucleotides match TRBD2. The J segment lost 2 bases and the V segment lost 6 bases, leaving 6 bases of the junction unmatched. This CDR3 region has 14 residues. The CDR3 DNA reads as TGTGCCAGCAGGCGTACTAGCGGAGCCTACGAGCAGTACTTC. Translation: CASRRTSGAYEQYF.

This clone was counted ten times or more. The rearrangement links TRBV27 to TRBJ1-4, with a possible D match to TRBD1 (6 bases). V dropped 3 bases and J dropped 7 bases, with 15 bases sitting between them. Germline V gene data show CDR1 as MNHEY and CDR2 as SMNVEV (reference sequence). This CDR3 comprises 15 residues. The CDR3 spells CASSLGGFFPEKLFF. The CDR3 nucleotides are TGTGCCAGCAGTTTGGGGGGCTTCTTTCCTGAAAAACTGTTTTTT. Looking up the rest from reference TRBV27 and TRBJ1-4 gives the full variable domain: EAQVTQNPRYLITVTGKKLTVTCSQNMNHEYMSWYRQDPGLGLRQIYYSMNVEVTDKGDVPEGYKVSRKEKRNFPLILESPSPNQTSLYFCASSLGGFFPEKLFFGSGTQLSVL.

In its sample, this clone was seen many times. J is TRBJ1-2 and V is TRBV20-1; TRBD1 matches 8 bases. The CDR3 is 13 amino acids. V was pared by 6 bases and J by 2 bases, with 5 bases of the junction left unmatched. The V gene's germline CDR1 is DFQATT and CDR2 SNEGSKA (reference sequence). The CDR3 reads CSADRGPNYGYTF. For the CDR3, the DNA is TGCAGTGCCGACAGGGGACCAAACTATGGCTACACCTTC.

This clone occurred a few times. A much bigger clone sits one base away, suggesting this may be a read error. The rearrangement joins TRBV28 to TRBJ1-4; D is unclear. This CDR3 has 15 residues. Germline V gives CDR1 MDHEN, CDR2 SYDVKM. As DNA, the CDR3 is TGTGCCAGCAGGGATTCGGGGTCAACTGATGAAAAACTGTTTTTT. Amino acids: CASRDSGSTDEKLFF.

The table lists this clone with many counts. The gene calls are TRBV27 and TRBJ1-6; D gene uncertain. The CDR3 runs 13 residues. Germline V gene data show CDR1 as MNHEY and CDR2 as SMNVEV (reference sequence). V lost 2 bases and J 9 bases, leaving 8 bases between the germline ends. The CDR3 loop is CASSLKRTSPLHF. CDR3 nucleotide sequence: TGTGCCAGCAGTTTAAAGCGGACTTCACCCCTCCACTTT.

This clone was observed many times. The chain carries TRBV3-1 and TRBJ2-5, with 8 bases that match TRBD2. With V trimmed by 1 base and J by 4 bases, 11 bases remained unmatched. CDR3 length equals 17 residues. The germline V gene has CDR1 LGHDT and CDR2 YNNKEL (reference sequence). CDR3 region: CASSQGASGLGAETQYF. In DNA form, the CDR3 reads TGTGCCAGCAGCCAAGGGGCTAGCGGGCTGGGGGCAGAGACCCAGTACTTC.

This clone occurred many times. The chain employs TRBV3-1 and TRBJ1-1; D might be TRBD1 (5 bases). CDR1 is LGHDT and CDR2 is YNNKEL in the germline V gene (reference sequence). Trimming shortened V by 4 bases and J by 3 bases, and 18 bases separated the two germline ends. The CDR3 has 16 amino acids. CDR3 protein: CASSRSRATRDTEAFF. The CDR3 bases are TGTGCCAGCAGCCGGAGCCGGGCCACCAGGGACACTGAAGCTTTCTTT.

At least ten counts were recorded for this clone. The J gene is TRBJ1-5, the V gene TRBV6-1; D gene uncertain. Between the trimmed V and J ends, which lost 2 bases and 4 bases, there was a span of 9 bases. CDR1 and CDR2 from the germline V gene are MNHNS and SASEGT. This CDR3 region has 14 residues. Written as DNA, the CDR3 is TGTGCCAGCAGTGAAAGCCCGGATAATCAGCCCCAGCATTTT. This sequence encodes CASSESPDNQPQHF.

J is TRBJ2-5 and V is TRBV12-3 or TRBV12-4, with a weak D call TRBD1 (5 bases). This CDR3 region has 13 residues. V was cut by 7 bases and J by 8 bases, with 17 bases left in between. The CDR3 DNA follows: TGTGCCAGCAAACAGGTTAGTGGAGATACCCAGTACTTC. It yields the protein CASKQVSGDTQYF.

At least ten counts were recorded for this clone. The J gene is TRBJ2-7, the V gene TRBV7-2; weak D call: TRBD1 (5 bases). The length of the CDR3 is 14 residues. Germline CDR1 and CDR2: SGHTA and FQGNSA. V lost 0 bases and J 6 bases, leaving 12 bases between the germline ends. The CDR3, as DNA: TGTGCCAGCAGCTTAGCTACGCCAAGGGGCGAGCAGTACTTC. Translated: CASSLATPRGEQYF.

In this sample, this clone turned up many times. V and J are TRBV2 and TRBJ2-7, with TRBD1 as a possible D gene (5 bases). The V gene lost 10 bases and the J gene lost 5 bases, with 15 bases spanning the gap. The CDR3 loop spans 12 amino acids. From germline, CDR1 is SNHLY and CDR2 FYNNEI. This CDR3 is CATKSGNDEQYF. In DNA, the CDR3 is TGTGCCACCAAGTCAGGGAACGACGAGCAGTACTTC.

This clone was observed many times. The CDR3 is CASSSRGNVEQGYYEQYF. In DNA form, the CDR3 reads TGTGCCAGCAGCTCTCGGGGGAACGTAGAGCAGGGTTACTACGAGCAGTACTTC. J is TRBJ2-7 and V is TRBV5-4, with D perhaps TRBD2 (6 bases). CDR1 and CDR2 (germline): SGHNT, YYREEE (reference sequence). The V gene lost 3 bases and the J gene lost 3 bases, with 25 bases spanning the gap. The CDR3 spans 18 residues.

This rearrangement joins TRBV11-2 to TRBJ2-6; TRBD1 agrees at 9 bases. In germline, CDR1 is SGHAT, CDR2 FQNNGV. The CDR3 is made up of 17 amino acids. The junction had 3 bases not matched to a gene; V was cut back by 3 bases and J by 0 bases. The CDR3 bases are TGTGCCAGCAGCTTTGGACAGGGGAGCTCTGGGGCCAACGTCCTGACTTTC. It codes for CASSFGQGSSGANVLTF.

Ten or more counts support this clone. The chain couples TRBV27 to TRBJ1-2; TRBD1 might be the D (6 bases). In germline, CDR1 is MNHEY, CDR2 SMNVEV (reference sequence). The length of the CDR3 is 13 residues. V lost 3 bases and J lost 3, with 8 bases in between. In nucleotides, the CDR3 is TGTGCCAGCAGTTTTCAGGGGTACTATGGCTACACCTTC. As protein: CASSFQGYYGYTF.

This clone was seen at least ten times. V usage is TRBV5-6 and J usage is TRBJ2-1, with D uncertain. CDR1 SGHDT and CDR2 YYEEEE come from the germline V gene. The V gene lost 0 bases and the J gene lost 2 bases, with 6 bases spanning the gap. The CDR3 length is 14 residues. In nucleotides, the CDR3 is TGTGCCAGCAGCTTGGTATGGGCCTACAATGAGCAGTTCTTC. Residues: CASSLVWAYNEQFF.

This clone was observed at least ten times. The chain joins TRBV30 to TRBJ2-1, with 7 bases identical to TRBD2. Germline-derived CDR1 and CDR2 are GTSNPN and SVGIG (reference sequence). The CDR3 totals 14 residues. After removal of 3 bases from V and 4 bases from J, the junction contained 6 bases not matched to a gene. CDR3 bases: TGTGCCTGGAGGCGTGGTAGCGGGTACAATGAGCAGTTCTTC. This encodes CAWRRGSGYNEQFF.

This clone was detected many times. A much larger clone is a single base away; this may be a read error. The V and J genes are TRBV13 and TRBJ2-3; 7 positions agree with TRBD2. There are 14 residues in the CDR3. J gave up 7 bases and V 3 bases, and 7 bases lay outside the gene matches. Germline CDR1 is PRHDT and CDR2 is FYEKMQ (reference sequence). This CDR3 reads CASSFGGRTYTQYF. CDR3 nucleotides: TGTGCCAGCAGCTTCGGCGGGAGAACATATACGCAGTATTTT.

This clone was recorded at least ten times. The rearrangement uses TRBV10-3 and TRBJ2-1; 9 bases are shared with TRBD1. The germline V gene encodes CDR1 ENHRY and CDR2 SYGVKD. The CDR3 is 14 amino acids. V shed 11 bases and J 8 bases; nucleotides not matched to a gene: 13. CDR3 amino acids: CAPPGQGHLHEQFF. The CDR3 DNA reads TGTGCCCCCCCGGGACAGGGACATCTCCATGAGCAGTTCTTC.

This clone was counted many times. The chain carries TRBV28 and TRBJ2-1, with D uncertain. The ends were cut back, 4 bases at V and 6 bases at J, with 13 bases in the middle. The germline V gene has CDR1 MDHEN and CDR2 SYDVKM. The CDR3 is 14 residues long. CDR3 protein: CASSSLDISNEQFF. CDR3 nucleotides: TGTGCCAGCAGTTCCCTCGACATCTCCAATGAGCAGTTCTTC.

The rearrangement joins TRBV5-1 to TRBJ2-7, with D hard to call. V gave up 0 bases and J gave up 1 base, with 14 bases separating them. The CDR3 totals 16 residues. Germline loops: CDR1 SGHRS, CDR2 YFSETQ. The CDR3 region is CASSLGQALGSYEQYF. The CDR3 DNA is TGCGCCAGCAGCTTGGGTCAGGCCTTAGGTTCCTACGAGCAGTACTTC.

At least ten counts were recorded for this clone. The chain links TRBV5-6 to TRBJ1-5; a weak D match, TRBD1 (5 bases). Germline V gene sequence: CDR1 SGHDT, CDR2 YYEEEE. Trimming removed 5 bases at V and 1 base at J, with 13 bases between. This CDR3 spans 15 amino acids. The CDR3 DNA sequence: TGTGCCAGCAGTCGGAGGGGCTCGAGCAATCAGCCCCAGCATTTT. As protein: CASSRRGSSNQPQHF.

There are a few counts of this clone. One junction end disagrees with the germline gene, perhaps due to a read error. CDR3 protein: CASIYGTSAHEQFF. The CDR3 DNA is TGTGCCAGCATTTACGGGACTAGCGCCCATGAGCAGTTCTTC. V is TRBV6-2 or TRBV6-3 and J is TRBJ2-1, with TRBD2 identical over 10 bases. The CDR3 loop spans 14 amino acids. Germline V gene lookup returns CDR1 MNHEY and CDR2 SVGEGT.

This clone showed up just a few times. A much larger clone is a single base away; this may be a read error. The same CDR3 can be traced to other DNA sequences in this sample. This chain links TRBV7-8 with TRBJ1-5; D might be TRBD1 (5 bases). V was trimmed by 3 bases and J by 4 bases, leaving 16 bases between them. The CDR3 is made up of 16 amino acids. Germline-derived CDR1 and CDR2 are SGHVS and FQNEAQ. CDR3: CASSLWGRDSNQPQHF. CDR3 in DNA: TGTGCCAGCAGCTTGTGGGGCCGTGACAGTAATCAGCCCCAGCATTTT.

The sample holds many counts of this clone. V is TRBV2 and J is TRBJ2-7, with a tentative D call TRBD2 (5 bases). Trimming cost V 7 bases and J 1 base, with 14 bases left between them. CDR1 is SNHLY and CDR2 is FYNNEI in the germline V gene. This CDR3 has 14 amino acids. CDR3 DNA sequence: TGTGCCAGCAAGGAGGAGTCACGATCCTACGAGCAGTACTTC. Translating gives CASKEESRSYEQYF. Full variable domain (missing parts from reference TRBV2 and TRBJ2-7): EPEVTQTPSHQVTQMGQEVILRCVPISNHLYFYWYRQILGQKVEFLVSFYNNEISEKSEIFDDQFSVERPDGSNFTLKIRSTKLEDSAMYFCASKEESRSYEQYFGPGTRLTVT.